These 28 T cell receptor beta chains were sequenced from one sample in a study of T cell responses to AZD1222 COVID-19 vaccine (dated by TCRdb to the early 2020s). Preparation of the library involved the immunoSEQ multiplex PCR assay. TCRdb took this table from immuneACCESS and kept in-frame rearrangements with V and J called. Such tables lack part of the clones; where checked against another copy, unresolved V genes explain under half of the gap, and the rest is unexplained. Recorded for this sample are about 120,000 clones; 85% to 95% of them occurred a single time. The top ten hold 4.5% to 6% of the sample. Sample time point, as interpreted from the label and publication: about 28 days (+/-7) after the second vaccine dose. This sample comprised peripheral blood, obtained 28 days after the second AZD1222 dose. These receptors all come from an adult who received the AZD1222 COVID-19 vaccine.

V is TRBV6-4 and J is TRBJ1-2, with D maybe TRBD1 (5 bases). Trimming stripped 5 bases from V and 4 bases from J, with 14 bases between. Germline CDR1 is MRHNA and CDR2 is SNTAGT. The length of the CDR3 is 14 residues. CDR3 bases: TGTGCCAGCAGTCCCCATGCAGGGCTCTATGGCTACACCTTC. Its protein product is CASSPHAGLYGYTF.

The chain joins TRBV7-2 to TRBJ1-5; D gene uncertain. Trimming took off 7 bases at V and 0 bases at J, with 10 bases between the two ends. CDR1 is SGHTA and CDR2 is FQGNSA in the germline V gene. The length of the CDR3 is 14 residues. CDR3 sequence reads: CASNEGSSNQPQHF. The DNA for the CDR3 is TGTGCCAGCAACGAGGGATCTAGCAATCAGCCCCAGCATTTT.

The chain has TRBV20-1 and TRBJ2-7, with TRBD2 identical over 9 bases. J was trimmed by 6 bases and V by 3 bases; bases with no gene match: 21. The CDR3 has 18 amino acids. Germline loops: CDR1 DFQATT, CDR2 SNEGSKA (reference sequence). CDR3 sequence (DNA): TGCAGTGCTAGTAGGGCATCGGGGAAGCGGGAGGAATCGGGCGAGCAGTACTTC. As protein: CSASRASGKREESGEQYF.

The DNA for the CDR3 is TGTGCCAGCAGCCCTCTGGGACAAAGCTATGGCTACACCTTC. Encoded protein: CASSPLGQSYGYTF. The chain carries TRBV27 and TRBJ1-2; D may be TRBD1 (6 bases). This CDR3 has 14 amino acids. Per germline, CDR1 MNHEY and CDR2 SMNVEV (reference sequence). V lost 6 bases, J lost 4 bases, and 15 bases lay in between.

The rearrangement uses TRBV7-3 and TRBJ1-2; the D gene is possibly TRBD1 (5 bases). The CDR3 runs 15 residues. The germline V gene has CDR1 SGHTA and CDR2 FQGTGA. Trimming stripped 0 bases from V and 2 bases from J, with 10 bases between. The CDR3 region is CASSLTGDSNYGYTF. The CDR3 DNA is TGTGCCAGCAGCTTAACCGGCGACAGCAACTATGGCTACACCTTC.

The CDR3 bases are TGCAGCGTTGGAAAGACAGGGACAAATGAGCAGTTCTTC. It yields the protein CSVGKTGTNEQFF. V gene TRBV29-1 combines with J gene TRBJ2-1; 7 bases match TRBD1. The germline V gene has CDR1 SQVTM and CDR2 ANQGSEA. CDR3 length: 13 residues. After removal of 4 bases from V and 7 bases from J, the junction contained 7 bases not matched to a gene.

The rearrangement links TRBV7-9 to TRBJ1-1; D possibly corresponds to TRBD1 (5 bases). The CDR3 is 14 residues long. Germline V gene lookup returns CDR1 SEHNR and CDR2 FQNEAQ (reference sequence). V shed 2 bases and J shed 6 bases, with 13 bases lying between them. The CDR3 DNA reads TGTGCCAGCAGCTTAACAACTCGACAGTCTGAAGCTTTCTTT. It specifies CASSLTTRQSEAFF.

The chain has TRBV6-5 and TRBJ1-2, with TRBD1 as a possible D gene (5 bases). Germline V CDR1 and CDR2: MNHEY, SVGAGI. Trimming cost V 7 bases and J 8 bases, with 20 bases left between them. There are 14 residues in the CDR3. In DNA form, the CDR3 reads TGTGCCAGCACCAATCCTGCGGGGGGGAGCGGCTACACCTTC. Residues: CASTNPAGGSGYTF.

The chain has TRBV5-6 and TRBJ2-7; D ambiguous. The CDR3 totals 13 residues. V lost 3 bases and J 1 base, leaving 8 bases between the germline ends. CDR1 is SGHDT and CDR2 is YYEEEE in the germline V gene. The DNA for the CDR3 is TGTGCCAGCAGCTCCGCTGCGTCCTACGAGCAGTACTTC. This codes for CASSSAASYEQYF.

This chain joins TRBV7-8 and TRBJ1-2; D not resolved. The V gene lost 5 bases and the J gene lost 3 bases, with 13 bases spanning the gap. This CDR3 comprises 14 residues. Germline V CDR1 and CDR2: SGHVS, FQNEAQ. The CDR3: CASSVPGVDYGYTF. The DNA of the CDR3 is TGTGCCAGCAGCGTACCCGGGGTCGACTATGGCTACACCTTC.

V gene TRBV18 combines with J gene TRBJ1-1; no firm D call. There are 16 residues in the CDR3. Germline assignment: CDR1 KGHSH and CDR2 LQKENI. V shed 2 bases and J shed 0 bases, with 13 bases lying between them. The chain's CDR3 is CASSPSITILNTEAFF. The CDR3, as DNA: TGTGCCAGCTCACCATCAATTACGATACTGAACACTGAAGCTTTCTTT. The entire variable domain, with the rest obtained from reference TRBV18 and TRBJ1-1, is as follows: NAGVMQNPRHLVRRRGQEARLRCSPMKGHSHVYWYRQLPEEGLKFMVYLQKENIIDESGMPKERFSAEFPKEGPSILRIQQVVRGDSAAYFCASSPSITILNTEAFFGQGTRLTVV.

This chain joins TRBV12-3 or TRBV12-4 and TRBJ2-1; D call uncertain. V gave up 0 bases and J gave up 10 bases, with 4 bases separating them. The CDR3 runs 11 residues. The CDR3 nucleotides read TGTGCCAGCAGTTTAGCCATAGAGCAGTTCTTC. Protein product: CASSLAIEQFF.

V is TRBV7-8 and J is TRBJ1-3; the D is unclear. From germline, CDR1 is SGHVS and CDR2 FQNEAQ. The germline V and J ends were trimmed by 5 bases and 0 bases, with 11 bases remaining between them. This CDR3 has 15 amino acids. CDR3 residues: CASSPYGNSGNTIYF. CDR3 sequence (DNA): TGTGCCAGCAGCCCCTATGGAAACTCTGGAAACACCATATATTTT.

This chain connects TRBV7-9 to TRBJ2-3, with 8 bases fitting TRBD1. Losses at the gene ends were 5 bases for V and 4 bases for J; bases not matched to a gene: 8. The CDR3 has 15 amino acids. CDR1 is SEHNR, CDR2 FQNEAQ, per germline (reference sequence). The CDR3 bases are TGTGCCAGCAGCCAACCAGGGGGCTTCGCAGATACGCAGTATTTT. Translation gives CASSQPGGFADTQYF.

CDR3 sequence reads: CASSFLRESNTGELFF. CDR3 DNA sequence: TGTGCCAGCAGCTTCCTGCGGGAGTCTAACACCGGGGAGCTGTTTTTT. This chain connects TRBV7-9 to TRBJ2-2; 7 nucleotides line up with TRBD2. CDR1 is SEHNR and CDR2 is FQNEAQ in the germline V gene (reference sequence). This CDR3 contains 16 residues. V shed 3 bases and J 2 bases; nucleotides not matched to a gene: 6.

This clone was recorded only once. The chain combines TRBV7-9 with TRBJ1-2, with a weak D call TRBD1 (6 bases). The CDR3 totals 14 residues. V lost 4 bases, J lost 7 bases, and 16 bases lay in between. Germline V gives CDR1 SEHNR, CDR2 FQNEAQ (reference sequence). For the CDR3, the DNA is TGTGCCAGCAGCTCAACCGGGACAAAGGGTGGCTACACCTTC. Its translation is CASSSTGTKGGYTF. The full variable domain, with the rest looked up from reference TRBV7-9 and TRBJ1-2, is DTGVSQNPRHKITKRGQNVTFRCDPISEHNRLYWYRQTLGQGPEFLTYFQNEAQLEKSRLLSDRFSAERPKGSFSTLEIQRTEQGDSAMYLCASSSTGTKGGYTFGSGTRLTVV.

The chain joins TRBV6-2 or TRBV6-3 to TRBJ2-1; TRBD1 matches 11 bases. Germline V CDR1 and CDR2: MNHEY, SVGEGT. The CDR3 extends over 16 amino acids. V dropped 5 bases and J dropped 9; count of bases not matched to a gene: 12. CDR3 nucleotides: TGTGCCAGCAGTCCCCTCGGACAGGGGGCTGCTGGTGAGCAGTTCTTC. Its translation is CASSPLGQGAAGEQFF.

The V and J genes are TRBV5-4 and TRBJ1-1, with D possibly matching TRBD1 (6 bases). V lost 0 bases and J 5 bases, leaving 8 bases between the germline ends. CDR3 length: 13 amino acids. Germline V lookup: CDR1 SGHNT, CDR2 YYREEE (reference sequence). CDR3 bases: TGTGCCAGCAGCTTGGATGGGACAACTGAAGCTTTCTTT. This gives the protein CASSLDGTTEAFF.

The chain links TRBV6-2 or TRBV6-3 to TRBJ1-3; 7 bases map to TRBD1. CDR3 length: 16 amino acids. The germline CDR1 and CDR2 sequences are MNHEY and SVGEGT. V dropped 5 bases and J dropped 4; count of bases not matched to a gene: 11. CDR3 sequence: CASSTEDRVEGNTIYF. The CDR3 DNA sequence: TGTGCCAGCAGTACGGAAGACAGGGTGGAAGGAAACACCATATATTTT.

The CDR3 spells CASSLSGEQPQHF. The CDR3 nucleotides are TGTGCCAGCAGCCTAAGCGGGGAACAGCCCCAGCATTTT. The J gene is TRBJ1-5, the V gene TRBV3-1 (or the pseudogene TRBV3-2); D gene uncertain. The germline CDR1 and CDR2 sequences are LGHDT and YNNKEL (reference sequence). V was clipped by 4 bases and J by 7 bases, with 11 bases between them. This CDR3 is built from 13 residues.

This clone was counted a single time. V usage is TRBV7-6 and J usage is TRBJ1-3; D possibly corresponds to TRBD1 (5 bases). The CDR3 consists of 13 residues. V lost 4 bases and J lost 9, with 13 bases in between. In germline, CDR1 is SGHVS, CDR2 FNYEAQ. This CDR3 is CASSSRDRGTIYF. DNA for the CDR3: TGTGCCAGCAGCTCAAGGGACCGTGGCACCATATATTTT.

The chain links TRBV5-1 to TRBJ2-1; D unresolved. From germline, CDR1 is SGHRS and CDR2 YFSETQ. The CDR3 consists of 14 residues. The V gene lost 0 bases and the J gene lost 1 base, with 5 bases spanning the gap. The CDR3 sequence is CASSLEQSYNEQFF. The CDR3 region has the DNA TGCGCCAGCAGCTTGGAACAGTCCTACAATGAGCAGTTCTTC.

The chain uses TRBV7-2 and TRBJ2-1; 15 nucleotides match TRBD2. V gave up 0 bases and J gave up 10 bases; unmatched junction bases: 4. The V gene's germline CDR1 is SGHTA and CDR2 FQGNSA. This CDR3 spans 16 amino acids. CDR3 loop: CASSLARTSGGVEQFF. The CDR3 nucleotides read TGTGCCAGCAGCTTAGCTCGGACTAGCGGGGGGGTGGAGCAGTTCTTC.

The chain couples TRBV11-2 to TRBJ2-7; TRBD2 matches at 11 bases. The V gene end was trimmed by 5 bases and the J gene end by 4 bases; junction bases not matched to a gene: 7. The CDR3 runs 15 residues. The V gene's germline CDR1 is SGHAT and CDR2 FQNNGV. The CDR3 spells CASSAGLAASYEQYF. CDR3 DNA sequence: TGTGCCAGCAGCGCGGGACTAGCGGCGTCGTACGAGCAGTACTTC.

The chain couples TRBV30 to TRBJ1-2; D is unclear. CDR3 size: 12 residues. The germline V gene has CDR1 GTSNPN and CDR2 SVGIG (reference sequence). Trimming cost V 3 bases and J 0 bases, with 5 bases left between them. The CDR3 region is CAWSGPNYGYTF. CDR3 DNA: TGTGCCTGGAGCGGCCCTAACTATGGCTACACCTTC.

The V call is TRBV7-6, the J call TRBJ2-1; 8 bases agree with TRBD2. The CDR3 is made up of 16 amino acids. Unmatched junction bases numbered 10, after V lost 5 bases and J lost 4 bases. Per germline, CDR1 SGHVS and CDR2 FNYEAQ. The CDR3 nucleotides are TGTGCCAGCAGCCCAATCGGCGGGGGGAGATACAATGAGCAGTTCTTC. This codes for CASSPIGGGRYNEQFF.

CDR3 nucleotides: TGTGCCAGCAGCCAAGGACAGGAATATACGAGGAACACCTTC. This codes for CASSQGQEYTRNTF. The V call is TRBV3-1 (or the pseudogene TRBV3-2), the J call TRBJ1-2, with D possibly being TRBD1 (6 bases). Germline V CDR1 and CDR2: LGHDT, YNNKEL (reference sequence). This CDR3 region has 14 residues. Trimming cost V 1 base and J 12 bases, with 18 bases left between them.

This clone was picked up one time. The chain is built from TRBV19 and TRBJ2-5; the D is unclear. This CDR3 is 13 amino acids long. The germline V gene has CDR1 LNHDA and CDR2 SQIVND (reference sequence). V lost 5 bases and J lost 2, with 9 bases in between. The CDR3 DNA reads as TGTGCCAGTAGTGTGGTGGTGCAAGAGACCCAGTACTTC. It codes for CASSVVVQETQYF.